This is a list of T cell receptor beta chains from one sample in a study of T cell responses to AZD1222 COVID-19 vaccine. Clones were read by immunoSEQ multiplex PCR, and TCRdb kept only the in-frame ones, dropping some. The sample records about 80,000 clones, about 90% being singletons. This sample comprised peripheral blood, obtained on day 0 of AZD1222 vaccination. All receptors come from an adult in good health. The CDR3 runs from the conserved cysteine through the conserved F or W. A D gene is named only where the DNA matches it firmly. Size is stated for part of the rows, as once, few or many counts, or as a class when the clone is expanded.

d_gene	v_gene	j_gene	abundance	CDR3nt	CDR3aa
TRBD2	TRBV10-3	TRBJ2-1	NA	TGTGCCACCTTGGGGCTAGCGGATGACAATGAGCAGTTCTTC	CATLGLADDNEQFF
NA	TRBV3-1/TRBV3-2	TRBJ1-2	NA	TGTGCCAGCAGCCAAGGGGTAGCTAACTATGGCTACACCTTC	CASSQGVANYGYTF
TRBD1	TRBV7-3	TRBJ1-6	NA	TGTGCCAGCAGCAAAGGACAGGGGGGTTCACCCCTCCACTTT	CASSKGQGGSPLHF
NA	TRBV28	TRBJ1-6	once	TGTGCCAGCGCCTTGGAGGGGCGCTCACCCCTCCACTTT	CASALEGRSPLHF
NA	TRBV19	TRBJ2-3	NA	TGTGCCAGTAGTATTGGGGACGGATTCACAGATACGCAGTATTTT	CASSIGDGFTDTQYF
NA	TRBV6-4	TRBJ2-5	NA	TGTGCCAGCAGTGACGGAAAAGCAATAAAAGAGACCCAGTACTTC	CASSDGKAIKETQYF
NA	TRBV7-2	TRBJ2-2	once	TGTGCCAGCAAAATCGATAATGACACCGGGGAGCTGTTTTTT	CASKIDNDTGELFF
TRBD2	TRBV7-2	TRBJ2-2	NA	TGTGCCAGCAGCCCTGCGACTAGCGGAGACACCGGGGAGCTGTTTTTT	CASSPATSGDTGELFF
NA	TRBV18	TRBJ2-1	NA	TGTGCCAGCTCACCAGACAGGCAGCAGTTCTTC	CASSPDRQQFF
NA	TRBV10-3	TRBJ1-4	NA	TGTGCCATCACAGGGGCCCCTAATGAAAAACTGTTTTTT	CAITGAPNEKLFF
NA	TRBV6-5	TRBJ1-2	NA	TGTGCCAGCAGTTATGGGGACTCCAGCTATGGCTACACCTTC	CASSYGDSSYGYTF
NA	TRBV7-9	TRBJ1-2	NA	TGTGCCAGCAGCTTACTGGTAGTTCGTTCGGGCTACACCTTC	CASSLLVVRSGYTF
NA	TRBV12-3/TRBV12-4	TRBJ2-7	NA	TGTGCCAGCAGTTTAGGGTACGAGCAGTACTTC	CASSLGYEQYF
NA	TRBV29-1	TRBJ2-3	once	TGCAGCGCCGCGCGACTAGTCAGCACAGATACGCAGTATTTT	CSAARLVSTDTQYF
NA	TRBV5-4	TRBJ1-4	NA	TGTGCCAGCAGCCTCAGGGGAGGGGAAAAACTGTTTTTT	CASSLRGGEKLFF
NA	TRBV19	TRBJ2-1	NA	TGTGCCAGTAGTATATTAGGCGGGCAAATCGTCAATGAGCAGTTCTTC	CASSILGGQIVNEQFF
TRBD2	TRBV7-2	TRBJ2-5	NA	TGTGCCAGCAGCTTAGGGGGCCGGGAGGGCCTCGTGACCCAGTACTTC	CASSLGGREGLVTQYF
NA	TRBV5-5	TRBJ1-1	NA	TGTGCCAGCAGCTTGGTTTCAGGAACTCACACTGAAGCTTTCTTT	CASSLVSGTHTEAFF
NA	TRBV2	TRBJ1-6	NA	TGTGCCAGCAGTAGCCGGGGGGGGGATAATTCACCCCTCCACTTT	CASSSRGGDNSPLHF
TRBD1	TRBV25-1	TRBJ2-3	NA	TGTGCCAGCAGTGATTACCGGGACAGGCGGGCTAGCACAGATACGCAGTATTTT	CASSDYRDRRASTDTQYF
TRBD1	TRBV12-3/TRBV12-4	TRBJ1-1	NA	TGTGCCAGCAGCGGACAGGGAACGGGGGCAGCTTTCTTT	CASSGQGTGAAFF
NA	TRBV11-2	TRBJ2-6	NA	TGTGCCAGCAGCCGATTTAGCTCTGGGGCCAACGTCCTGACTTTC	CASSRFSSGANVLTF
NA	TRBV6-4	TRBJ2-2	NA	TGTGCCAGCAGTACAACTAGGAACACCGGGGAGCTGTTTTTT	CASSTTRNTGELFF
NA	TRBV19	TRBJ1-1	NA	TGTGCCAGTAGTATAATGGCCGATGGGACTGAAGCTTTCTTT	CASSIMADGTEAFF
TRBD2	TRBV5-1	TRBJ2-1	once	TGCGCCAGCAGCCCCCGACTAGCGGGAGTGGGCTCCTACAATGAGCAGTTCTTC	CASSPRLAGVGSYNEQFF
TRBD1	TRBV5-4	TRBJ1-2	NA	TGTGCCAGCAGCTTGGCGGCGACAGGGTTTGACTATGGCTACACCTTC	CASSLAATGFDYGYTF
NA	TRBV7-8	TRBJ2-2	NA	TGTGCCAGCAGCTCGTCGGGGAGCGCCGGGGAGCTGTTTTTT	CASSSSGSAGELFF
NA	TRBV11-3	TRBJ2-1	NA	TGTGCCAGCAGCTTAGTCTCTAGCTCCTACAATGAGCAGTTCTTC	CASSLVSSSYNEQFF
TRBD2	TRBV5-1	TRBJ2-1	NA	TGCGCCAGCAGCGTCTCCGGGACTAGCGGCTCGCATGAGCAGTTCTTC	CASSVSGTSGSHEQFF
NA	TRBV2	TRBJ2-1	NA	TGTGCCAGCAGCGCGGGGAGAGGTGAGCAGTTCTTC	CASSAGRGEQFF
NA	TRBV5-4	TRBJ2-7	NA	TGTGCCAGCAGCTTGGGTGGGGGGCACAGCTCCTACGAGCAGTACTTC	CASSLGGGHSSYEQYF
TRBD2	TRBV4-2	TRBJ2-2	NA	TGTGCCAGCAGCCAGAGCGGGAGGCTCACCGGGGAGCTGTTTTTT	CASSQSGRLTGELFF
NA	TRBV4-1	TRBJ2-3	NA	TGCGCCAGCAGCAAACCTTTCGGGGGCGCAGATACGCAGTATTTT	CASSKPFGGADTQYF
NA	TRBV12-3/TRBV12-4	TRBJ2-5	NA	TGTGCCAGCAGCCCACAAGAGACCCAGTACTTC	CASSPQETQYF
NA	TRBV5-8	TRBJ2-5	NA	TGTGCCAGCAGCCTCGACCGCGGCCAAGAGACCCAGTACTTC	CASSLDRGQETQYF
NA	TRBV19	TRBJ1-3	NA	TGTGCCAGTAGTCCGGACTACAGGGCCGGCACCATATATTTT	CASSPDYRAGTIYF
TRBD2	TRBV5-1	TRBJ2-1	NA	TGCGCCAGCAACCCCCGGGGGGAACCTTACAATGAGCAGTTCTTC	CASNPRGEPYNEQFF
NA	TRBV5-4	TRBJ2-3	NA	TGTGCCAGCAGCCATCCGGACCTCACAGATACGCAGTATTTT	CASSHPDLTDTQYF
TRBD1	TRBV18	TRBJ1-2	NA	TGTGCCAGCTCACCGGACAGGGAGTTCGGCTACACCTTC	CASSPDREFGYTF
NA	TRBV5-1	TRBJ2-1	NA	TGCGCCAGCAGCGTACAGGGCTCCTACAATGAGCAGTTCTTC	CASSVQGSYNEQFF
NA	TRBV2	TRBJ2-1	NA	TGTGCCAGCACCCAGGTAGGGGACGAATCCTACAATGAGCAGTTCTTC	CASTQVGDESYNEQFF
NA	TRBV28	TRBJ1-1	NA	TGTGCCAGCAGTTTGGGCAGCATGAACACTGAAGCTTTCTTT	CASSLGSMNTEAFF
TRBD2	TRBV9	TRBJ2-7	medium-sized	TGTGCCAGCAGCGGAGAGACTAGCGGAACCTACGAGCAGTACTTC	CASSGETSGTYEQYF
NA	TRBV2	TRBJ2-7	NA	TGTGCCAGCAGGGAGGGGGGGTCCTACGAGCAGTACTTC	CASREGGSYEQYF
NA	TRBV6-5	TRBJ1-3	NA	TGTGCCAGCAGTTCGGCGTCCGCTGGAAACACCATATATTTT	CASSSASAGNTIYF
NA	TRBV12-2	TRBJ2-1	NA	TGTGCAAGTCGCTTAGGTCTCCGGCTAGCGGGCTTATACAATGAGCAGTTCTTC	CASRLGLRLAGLYNEQFF
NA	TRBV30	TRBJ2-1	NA	TGTGCCTGGAGACAGAACAATGAGCAGTTCTTC	CAWRQNNEQFF
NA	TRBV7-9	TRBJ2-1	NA	TGTGCCAGCAGCCCAGAGGGGGGGCCGTCCTACAATGAGCAGTTCTTC	CASSPEGGPSYNEQFF
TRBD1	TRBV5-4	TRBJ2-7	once	TGTGCCAGCAGCTTAGGCGGGACAGGGGTCTACGAGCAGTACTTC	CASSLGGTGVYEQYF
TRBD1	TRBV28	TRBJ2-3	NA	TGTGCCAGCAGTTTAGGGGGGTCGGGACAGGGGACCACAGATACGCAGTATTTT	CASSLGGSGQGTTDTQYF
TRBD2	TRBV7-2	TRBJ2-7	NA	TGTGCCAGCAGCTCAATGACTAGCGGGGAGCGGGGTTCCTGGTACTTC	CASSSMTSGERGSWYF
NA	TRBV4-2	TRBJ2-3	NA	TGTGCCAGCAGCCCAGGGACTAGCACAGATACGCAGTATTTT	CASSPGTSTDTQYF
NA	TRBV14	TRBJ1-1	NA	TGTGCCAGCAGCCACTCTTCGGGACCCACCGGGAACACTGAAGCTTTCTTT	CASSHSSGPTGNTEAFF
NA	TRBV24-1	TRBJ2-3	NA	TGTGCCACCAGTGATCGCACAGATACGCAGTATTTT	CATSDRTDTQYF
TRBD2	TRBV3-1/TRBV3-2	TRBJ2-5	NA	TGTGCCACCTCCGGACTAGCGGAAGAGACCCAGTACTTC	CATSGLAEETQYF
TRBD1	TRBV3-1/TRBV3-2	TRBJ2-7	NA	TGTGCCAGCAGCGCTCGGGACAGAACCCTTTACGAGCAGTACTTC	CASSARDRTLYEQYF
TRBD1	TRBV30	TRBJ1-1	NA	TGTGCCTGGAGGGGGGACAGGGACACTGAAGCTTTCTTT	CAWRGDRDTEAFF
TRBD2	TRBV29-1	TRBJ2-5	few	TGCAGCCTCATGGCGGGGGAAGGAGAGACCCAGTACTTC	CSLMAGEGETQYF